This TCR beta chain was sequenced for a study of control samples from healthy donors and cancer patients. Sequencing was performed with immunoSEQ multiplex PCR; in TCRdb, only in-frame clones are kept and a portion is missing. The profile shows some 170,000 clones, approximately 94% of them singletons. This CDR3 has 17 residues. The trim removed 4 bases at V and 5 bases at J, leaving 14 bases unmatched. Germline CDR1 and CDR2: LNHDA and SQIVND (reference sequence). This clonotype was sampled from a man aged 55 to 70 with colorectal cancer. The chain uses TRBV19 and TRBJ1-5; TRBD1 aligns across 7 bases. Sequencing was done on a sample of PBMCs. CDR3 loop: CASSTMGGQGVDQPQHF. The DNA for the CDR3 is TGTGCCAGTAGTACGATGGGGGGGCAGGGGGTTGATCAGCCCCAGCATTTT.